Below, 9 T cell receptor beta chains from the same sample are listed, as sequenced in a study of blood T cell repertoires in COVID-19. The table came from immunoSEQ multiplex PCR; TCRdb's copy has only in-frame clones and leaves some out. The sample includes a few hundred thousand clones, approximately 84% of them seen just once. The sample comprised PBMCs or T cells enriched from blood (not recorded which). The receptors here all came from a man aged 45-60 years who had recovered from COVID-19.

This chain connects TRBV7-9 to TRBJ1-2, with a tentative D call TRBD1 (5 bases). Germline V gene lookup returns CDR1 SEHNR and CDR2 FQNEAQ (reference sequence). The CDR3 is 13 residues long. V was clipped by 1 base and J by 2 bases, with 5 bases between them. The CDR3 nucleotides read TGTGCCAGCAGCTTAGAGGGGAACTATGGCTACACCTTC. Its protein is CASSLEGNYGYTF. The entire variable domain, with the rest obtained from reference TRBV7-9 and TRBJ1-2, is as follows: DTGVSQNPRHKITKRGQNVTFRCDPISEHNRLYWYRQTLGQGPEFLTYFQNEAQLEKSRLLSDRFSAERPKGSFSTLEIQRTEQGDSAMYLCASSLEGNYGYTFGSGTRLTVV.

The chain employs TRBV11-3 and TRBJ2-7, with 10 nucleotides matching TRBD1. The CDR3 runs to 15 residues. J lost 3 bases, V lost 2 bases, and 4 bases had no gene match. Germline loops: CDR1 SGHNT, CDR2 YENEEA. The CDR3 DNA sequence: TGTGCCAGCAGCTTAACACGGACAGGGGGCTACGAGCAGTACTTC. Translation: CASSLTRTGGYEQYF.

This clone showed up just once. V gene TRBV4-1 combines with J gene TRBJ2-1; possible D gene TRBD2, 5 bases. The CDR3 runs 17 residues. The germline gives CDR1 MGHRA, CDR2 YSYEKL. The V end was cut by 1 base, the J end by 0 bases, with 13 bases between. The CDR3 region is CASSQADLGFSYNEQFF. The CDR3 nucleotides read TGCGCCAGCAGCCAAGCGGACTTGGGCTTCTCCTACAATGAGCAGTTCTTC.

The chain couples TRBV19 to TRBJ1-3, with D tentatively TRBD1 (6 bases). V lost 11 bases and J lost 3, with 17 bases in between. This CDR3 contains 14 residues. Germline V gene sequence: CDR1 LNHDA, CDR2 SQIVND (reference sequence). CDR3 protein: CASAVGGFGNTIYF. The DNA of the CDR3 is TGTGCCTCGGCCGTAGGGGGATTTGGAAACACCATATATTTT.

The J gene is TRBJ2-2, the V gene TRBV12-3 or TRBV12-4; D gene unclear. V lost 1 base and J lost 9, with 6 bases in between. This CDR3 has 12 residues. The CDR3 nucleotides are TGTGCCAGCAGTTTAGTGTCTTGGGAGCTGTTTTTT. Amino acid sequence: CASSLVSWELFF.

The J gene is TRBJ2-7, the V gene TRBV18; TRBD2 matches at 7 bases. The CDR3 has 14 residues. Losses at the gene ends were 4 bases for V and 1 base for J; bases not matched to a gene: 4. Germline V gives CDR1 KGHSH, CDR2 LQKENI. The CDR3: CASSQVSGSYEQYF. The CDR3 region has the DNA TGTGCCAGCTCACAGGTTAGCGGGTCCTACGAGCAGTACTTC.

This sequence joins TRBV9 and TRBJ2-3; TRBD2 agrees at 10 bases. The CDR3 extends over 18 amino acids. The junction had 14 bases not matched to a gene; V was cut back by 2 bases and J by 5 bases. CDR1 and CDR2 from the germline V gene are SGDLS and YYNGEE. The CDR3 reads CASSVSPGGAGGIDTQYF. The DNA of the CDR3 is TGTGCCAGCAGCGTGAGCCCAGGTGGAGCGGGAGGGATAGATACGCAGTATTTT.

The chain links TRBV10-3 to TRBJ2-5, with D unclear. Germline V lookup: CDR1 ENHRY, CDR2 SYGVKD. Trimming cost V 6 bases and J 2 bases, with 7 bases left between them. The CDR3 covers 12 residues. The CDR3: CAISHSQETQYF. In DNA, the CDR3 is TGTGCCATCAGCCACTCGCAAGAGACCCAGTACTTC.

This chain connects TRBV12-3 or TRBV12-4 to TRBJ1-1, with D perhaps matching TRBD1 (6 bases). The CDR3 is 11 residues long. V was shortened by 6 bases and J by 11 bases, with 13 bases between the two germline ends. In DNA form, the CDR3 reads TGTGCCAGCAGCCGACAGGTACCGGCTTTCTTT. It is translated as CASSRQVPAFF.